This passage covers 15 T cell receptor beta chains from one sample sequenced in a study of CD8+CD57+ T cells in acquired aplastic anemia. Sequenced patients had shown CD8+CD57+ cell expansion by flow cytometry. Researchers used genomic DNA as the template to profile TCR beta VDJ and CDR3. TCRdb passed the reads through MiXCR, listing each CDR3 protein once. This table has around 220,000 distinct CDR3 sequences, approximately 51% appearing once. The sample consisted of sorted CD4+, CD8+, or CD8+CD57+ T cells (not recorded which) from PBMCs. The source of these receptors is a human donor with aplastic anemia.

The rearrangement uses TRBV7-9 and TRBJ2-1, with TRBD2 matching 8 bases. Per the germline V gene, CDR1 is SEHNR and CDR2 is FQNEAQ (reference sequence). CDR3 length: 11 amino acids. The CDR3 region has the DNA TGTGCAGCGGGAGCCTACAATGAGCAGTTCTTC. Encoded protein: CAAGAYNEQFF.

CDR3 protein: CASSLVGGTCTF. As DNA, the CDR3 is TGTGCCAGCAGTTTAGTTGGGGGTACGTGCACCTTC. The gene calls are TRBV12-3 or TRBV12-4 and TRBJ1-2; TRBD1 is a possible D gene (5 bases). This CDR3 region has 12 residues. V lost 1 base and J lost 13, with 13 bases in between.

This clonotype came up once. The chain is built from TRBV12-3 or TRBV12-4 and TRBJ1-1, with 11 positions matching TRBD1. This CDR3 spans 14 amino acids. With V trimmed by 6 bases and J by 4 bases, 4 bases remained unmatched. The CDR3 region has the DNA TGTGCCAGCAGCAGGACAGGGGGCCTCACTGAAGCTTTCTTT. The encoded protein is CASSRTGGLTEAFF.

The genes are TRBV10-1 and TRBJ2-7; D might be TRBD1 (6 bases). Germline CDR1 WNHNN, CDR2 SYGVQD (reference sequence). V lost 7 bases and J 6 bases, leaving 19 bases between the germline ends. This CDR3 contains 14 residues. The CDR3 sequence is CASIRQRGFCEQYF. The CDR3 region has the DNA TGCGCCAGCATCCGTCAGAGGGGGTTTTGCGAGCAGTACTTC.

The chain links TRBV19 to TRBJ1-6; D might be TRBD1 (5 bases). The germline CDR1 and CDR2 sequences are LNHDA and SQIVND (reference sequence). Trimming stripped 8 bases from V and 9 bases from J, with 20 bases between. The CDR3 runs to 15 residues. CDR3 in DNA: TGTGCCAGTCGCGGCATAAGGCAGGGAAGTTCACCCCTCCACTTT. This codes for CASRGIRQGSSPLHF. The whole variable domain, remainder taken from reference TRBV19 and TRBJ1-6, is DGGITQSPKYLFRKEGQNVTLSCEQNLNHDAMYWYRQDPGQGLRLIYYSQIVNDFQKGDIAEGYSVSREKKESFPLTVTSAQKNPTAFYLCASRGIRQGSSPLHFGNGTRLTVT.

Concerning this clonotype itself: This clone may be a read error of a much larger clone one base away. This chain links TRBV28 with TRBJ2-7; D perhaps matches TRBD2 (5 bases). There are 12 residues in the CDR3. Germline CDR1 reads MDHEN; CDR2 reads SYDVKM. As DNA, the CDR3 is TGTGCCAGCAGTCGGGGTATCTACGAGCAGCACTTC. Translating gives CASSRGIYEQHF.

This clonotype appeared a few times. A much larger clone sits a single nucleotide away, making a read error possible. The gene calls are TRBV12-3 or TRBV12-4 and TRBJ1-2, with D perhaps TRBD1 (5 bases). The length of the CDR3 is 13 residues. CDR3 region: CASSLTSWGDCAF. The CDR3 DNA sequence: TGTGCCAGCAGTTTAACCTCATGGGGGGACTGCGCCTTC.

This clonotype was detected many times. The genes are TRBV3-1 and TRBJ2-3; 9 bases align to TRBD2. Germline CDR1 and CDR2: LGHDT and YNNKEL (reference sequence). J lost 7 bases, V lost 1 base, and 6 bases had no gene match. This CDR3 region has 15 residues. The CDR3 spells CASSQGGSGGHTQYF. CDR3 coding DNA: TGTGCCAGCAGCCAAGGGGGCAGCGGGGGGCATACGCAGTATTTT.

The CDR3 DNA sequence: TGTGCCAGCAGTGACAGGGCAGAGACCGGGGAGCTGTTTTTT. Its translation is CASSDRAETGELFF. The chain carries TRBV6-4 and TRBJ2-2; D call uncertain. The CDR3 runs 14 residues. V dropped 2 bases and J dropped 5 bases, with 9 bases sitting between them. CDR1 is MRHNA and CDR2 is SNTAGT in the germline V gene.

This clonotype was seen more than once but under ten times. The chain employs TRBV15 and TRBJ2-5, with a tentative D call TRBD1 (5 bases). CDR1 and CDR2 from the germline V gene are LNHNV and YYDKDF (reference sequence). The length of the CDR3 is 15 residues. Trimming left V 2 bases short and J 4 bases short, with 14 bases between. CDR3 sequence: CATSRRFDRVETQYF. The CDR3 nucleotides are TGTGCCACCAGCAGACGGTTCGACAGAGTAGAGACCCAGTACTTC.

This CDR3 reads CASSLSGMITDTQYF. The CDR3 nucleotides read TGTGCCAGCAGTTTATCGGGGATGATTACTGATACGCAGTATTTT. The chain joins TRBV27 to TRBJ2-3; no definite D call. V was cut by 0 bases and J by 6 bases, with 13 bases left in between. Per germline, CDR1 MNHEY and CDR2 SMNVEV (reference sequence). The CDR3 consists of 15 residues.

This clonotype was found many times. The V and J genes are TRBV7-9 and TRBJ1-4; TRBD1 matches at 7 bases. Germline CDR1 reads SEHNR; CDR2 reads FQNEAQ (reference sequence). The V gene end was trimmed by 5 bases and the J gene end by 0 bases; junction bases not matched to a gene: 6. The CDR3 is 16 residues long. For the CDR3, the DNA is TGTGCCAGCAGCCCAGGGACAGTTGCAACTAATGAAAAACTGTTTTTT. Its protein is CASSPGTVATNEKLFF.

Ten or more counts support this clonotype. The rearrangement uses TRBV19 and TRBJ1-2; D is unclear. CDR3 length equals 12 residues. V was trimmed by 8 bases and J by 5 bases, leaving 12 bases between them. The germline CDR1 and CDR2 sequences are LNHDA and SQIVND (reference sequence). CDR3 in DNA: TGTGCCAGTCAACCGACTGGTTATGGCTACACCTTC. It specifies CASQPTGYGYTF.

This clonotype appeared many times. As DNA, the CDR3 is TGTGCCAGCAGCTTAGGGACAGGGAATGAAAAACTGTTTTTT. Encoded protein: CASSLGTGNEKLFF. The J gene is TRBJ1-4, the V gene TRBV7-9, with TRBD1 matching over 8 bases. The CDR3 totals 14 residues. Germline trimming cut 1 base from V and 5 bases from J; bases unmatched to any gene: 0. Germline V CDR1 and CDR2: SEHNR, FQNEAQ (reference sequence).

This clonotype appeared a few times. V gene TRBV3-1 combines with J gene TRBJ2-1; D call uncertain. CDR1 is LGHDT and CDR2 is YNNKEL in the germline V gene (reference sequence). This CDR3 region has 15 residues. Trimming took 4 bases from V and 8 from J, leaving 18 bases between them. The CDR3 spells CASSPEPAVIDEQFF. The DNA of the CDR3 is TGTGCCAGCAGCCCAGAACCAGCCGTTATCGATGAGCAGTTCTTC.